The entry below gives a single T cell receptor beta chain sequence along with its context. Antigen unknown. The entry originates in a study of OX40 agonist ivuxolimab in advanced cancers. The overall study: Patients were given ivuxolimab, an antibody that agonizes OX40 (CD134).

J lost 6 bases, V lost 2 bases, and 11 bases had no gene match. Germline-derived CDR1 and CDR2 are LGHNA and YSLEER. CDR3 size: 16 residues. Sequencing was performed with immunoSEQ multiplex PCR; in TCRdb, only in-frame clones are kept and a portion is missing. The repertoire has 95,000 to 100,000 clones, approximately 80% of them found once; the top ten carry over 1.3%. Overall study results and limits: Among the least clonally expanded were partial responders at 0.1-3.0 mg/kg. Relative to CD4+, CD8+ T cells held more expanded clones on average.

The input for sequencing was CD4+ or CD8+ T cells sorted from blood, taken in a trial of the OX40 agonist ivuxolimab. V gene TRBV4-3 combines with J gene TRBJ1-2, with 8 bases that match TRBD1. The clonotype originates from an adult with an advanced solid tumor such as melanoma, head and neck, liver or kidney cancer. CDR3 nucleotides: TGCGCCAGCAGCCAACTTCGTAACAGGGGGGGGGATGGCTACACCTTC. It yields the protein CASSQLRNRGGDGYTF.